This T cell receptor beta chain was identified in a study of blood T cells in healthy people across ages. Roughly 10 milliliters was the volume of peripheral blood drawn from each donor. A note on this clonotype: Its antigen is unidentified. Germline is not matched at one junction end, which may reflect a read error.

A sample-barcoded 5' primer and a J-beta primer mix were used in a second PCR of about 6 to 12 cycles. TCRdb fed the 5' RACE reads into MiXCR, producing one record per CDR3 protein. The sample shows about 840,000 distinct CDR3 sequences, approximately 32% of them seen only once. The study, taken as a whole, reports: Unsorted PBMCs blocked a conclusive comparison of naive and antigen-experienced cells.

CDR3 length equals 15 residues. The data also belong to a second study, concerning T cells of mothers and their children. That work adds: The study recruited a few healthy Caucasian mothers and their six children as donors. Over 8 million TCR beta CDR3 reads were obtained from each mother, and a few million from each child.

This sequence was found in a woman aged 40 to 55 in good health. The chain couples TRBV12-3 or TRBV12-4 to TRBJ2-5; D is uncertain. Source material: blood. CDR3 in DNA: TGTGCCAGCAGTCCCCGAGCTTTCCGCCAAGAGACCCTGTACTTC. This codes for CASSPRAFRQETLYF.